A single sample is the source of the 27 T cell receptor beta chains below, sequenced in a study of T cell repertoires in cytomegalovirus infection. One entry per CDR3 protein results from TCRdb running MiXCR on the reads. The table records roughly 310,000 distinct CDR3 sequences, under 20% of them present only once. The sample taken for sequencing was PBMCs. Source of these receptors: a human donor in good health (CMV status not recorded). Some clones in this sample may be carry-over from other donors' samples.

This clonotype showed up many times. The gene calls are TRBV7-2 and TRBJ2-1; 13 positions agree with TRBD2. V was pared by 5 bases and J by 7 bases, with 11 bases of the junction left unmatched. Germline V CDR1 and CDR2: SGHTA, FQGNSA. The CDR3 spans 17 residues. This CDR3 reads CASSPHPGLAGSNEQFF. The CDR3 DNA reads TGTGCCAGCAGCCCGCATCCGGGACTAGCGGGGTCTAATGAGCAGTTCTTC.

This clonotype was observed a few times. The rearrangement joins TRBV14 to TRBJ2-1; D gene ambiguous. Germline lookup yields CDR1 SGHDN and CDR2 FVKESK. V dropped 4 bases and J dropped 0 bases, with 7 bases sitting between them. The CDR3 is made up of 14 amino acids. CDR3 DNA: TGTGCCAGCAGCCCTAGTAGCTCCTACAATGAGCAGTTCTTC. Translating it yields CASSPSSSYNEQFF.

This clonotype was picked up many times. The chain couples TRBV6-5 to TRBJ1-1; 8 nucleotides agree with TRBD1. Germline V lookup: CDR1 MNHEY, CDR2 SVGAGI. Germline trimming cut 0 bases from V and 6 bases from J; bases unmatched to any gene: 3. CDR3 length equals 14 residues. CDR3 residues: CASSYSQGASEAFF. The CDR3 DNA reads as TGTGCCAGCAGTTACTCCCAGGGGGCCTCTGAAGCTTTCTTT.

This clonotype was seen many times. The gene calls are TRBV6-1 and TRBJ1-5, with D tentatively TRBD1 (6 bases). Trimming left V 5 bases short and J 1 base short, with 15 bases between. Germline assignment: CDR1 MNHNS and CDR2 SASEGT. This CDR3 region has 16 residues. CDR3 DNA: TGTGCCAGCAGTCCCGGGGGGGGGCGGAGCAATCAGCCCCAGCATTTT. Translated: CASSPGGGRSNQPQHF.

The V and J genes are TRBV6-1 and TRBJ1-4; no clear D gene. CDR1 and CDR2 (germline): MNHNS, SASEGT. The CDR3 runs to 16 residues. V lost 5 bases and J 4 bases, leaving 17 bases between the germline ends. Here the CDR3 reads CASSRVRATNNEKLFF. CDR3 DNA: TGTGCCAGCAGTAGGGTACGGGCCACGAATAATGAAAAACTGTTTTTT.

This clonotype was counted many times. The chain joins TRBV12-3 or TRBV12-4 to TRBJ2-2; 7 nucleotides align to TRBD1. The V gene end was trimmed by 6 bases and the J gene end by 5 bases; junction bases not matched to a gene: 6. There are 14 residues in the CDR3. The CDR3: CASRGDSTTGELFF. In DNA, the CDR3 is TGTGCCAGCAGGGGGGACAGCACGACCGGGGAGCTGTTTTTT.

This clonotype was counted a few times. Compared with germline, one end of the junction differs, possibly owing to a read error. The gene calls are TRBV10-3 and TRBJ1-1, with 10 bases fitting TRBD1. The CDR3 is 15 amino acids. Germline V CDR1 and CDR2: ENHRY, SYGVKD. This chain's CDR3 is CAISGSDRGNAEAFF. The DNA for the CDR3 is TGTGCCATCAGTGGGTCGGACAGGGGGAACGCTGAAGCTTTCTTT.

This clonotype was seen at least ten times. The V call is TRBV7-2, the J call TRBJ2-3; the D call may be TRBD1 or TRBD2 (6 bases each). Trimming took off 5 bases at V and 2 bases at J, with 8 bases between the two ends. There are 13 residues in the CDR3. Germline loops: CDR1 SGHTA, CDR2 FQGNSA. The CDR3 nucleotides are TGTGCCAGCAGCAGGGGGGACACAGATACGCAGTATTTT. It codes for CASSRGDTDTQYF.

This clonotype appeared many times. The gene calls are TRBV7-2 and TRBJ1-1; the match to TRBD1 covers 8 bases. The CDR3 runs to 16 residues. The junction had 9 bases not matched to a gene; V was cut back by 1 base and J by 5 bases. Germline assignment: CDR1 SGHTA and CDR2 FQGNSA. The CDR3 loop is CASSLVHSGGMTEAFF. For the CDR3, the DNA is TGTGCCAGCAGCTTAGTCCATTCAGGGGGCATGACTGAAGCTTTCTTT. Full variable domain (rest looked up from reference TRBV7-2 and TRBJ1-1): GAGVSQSPSNKVTEKGKDVELRCDPISGHTALYWYRQSLGQGLEFLIYFQGNSAPDKSGLPSDRFSAERTGGSVSTLTIQRTQQEDSAVYLCASSLVHSGGMTEAFFGQGTRLTVV.

The table lists this clonotype with a few counts. The rearrangement joins TRBV6-1 to TRBJ2-1; D unclear. V was cut by 1 base and J by 6 bases, with 10 bases left in between. CDR1 MNHNS and CDR2 SASEGT come from the germline V gene. This CDR3 comprises 14 residues. Here the CDR3 reads CASSEVLSINEQFF. CDR3 nucleotide sequence: TGTGCCAGCAGTGAAGTCCTTAGCATCAATGAGCAGTTCTTC.

In this sample, this clonotype turned up a few times. The genes are TRBV6-6 and TRBJ2-5; D gene unclear. V was pared by 4 bases and J by 5 bases, with 11 bases between. CDR1 and CDR2 from the germline V gene are MNHNY and SVGAGI (reference sequence). The CDR3 covers 13 residues. The CDR3 DNA sequence: TGTGCCAGCAGTTCAGCTACCGATGAGACCCAGTACTTC. Encoded protein: CASSSATDETQYF.

This clonotype was picked up a small number of times. The chain has TRBV2 and TRBJ2-4, with 8 positions matching TRBD2. V was clipped by 10 bases and J by 5 bases; unmatched bases: 4. Germline CDR1 SNHLY, CDR2 FYNNEI. CDR3 length: 12 amino acids. The CDR3 here is CANGGAENIQYF. The CDR3 DNA sequence: TGTGCCAACGGGGGGGCGGAAAACATTCAGTACTTC.

This clonotype was seen at least ten times. V usage is TRBV4-2 and J usage is TRBJ1-1; D may be TRBD1 (6 bases). Germline loops: CDR1 LGHNA, CDR2 YNFKEQ. The CDR3 contains 13 residues. The germline V and J ends were trimmed by 0 bases and 7 bases, with 9 bases remaining between them. For the CDR3, the DNA is TGTGCCAGCAGCCAAGATACAGGGAGTGAAGCTTTCTTT. It encodes CASSQDTGSEAFF.

V gene TRBV2 combines with J gene TRBJ2-5, with 11 bases matching TRBD2. V trimming: 6 bases; J trimming: 4 bases; junction bases outside the gene matches: 7. This CDR3 is 15 amino acids long. Germline CDR1 SNHLY, CDR2 FYNNEI. The CDR3 reads CASRGRLAGSETQYF. The CDR3 DNA reads TGTGCCAGCAGGGGACGACTAGCGGGGTCAGAGACCCAGTACTTC.

This clonotype was detected ten times or more. This rearrangement joins TRBV7-2 to TRBJ1-6, with TRBD1 as a possible D gene (5 bases). CDR1 is SGHTA, CDR2 FQGNSA, per germline. This CDR3 region has 16 residues. V lost 1 base and J lost 6, with 13 bases in between. CDR3 sequence: CASSLDQGSFNSPLHF. CDR3 DNA sequence: TGTGCCAGCAGCTTAGACCAGGGTTCTTTTAATTCACCCCTCCACTTT.

This clonotype was observed a few times. The chain links TRBV7-2 to TRBJ1-6, with D possibly being TRBD1 (5 bases). V lost 1 base and J 13 bases, leaving 14 bases between the germline ends. CDR1 and CDR2 (germline): SGHTA, FQGNSA. This CDR3 comprises 14 residues. In nucleotides, the CDR3 is TGTGCCAGCAGCTTAGGACAGCGCCTGGCGCCCCTCCACTTT. Translation: CASSLGQRLAPLHF.

There are a few counts of this clonotype. V and J are TRBV6-5 and TRBJ2-1, with 7 bases identical to TRBD1. Germline assignment: CDR1 MNHEY and CDR2 SVGAGI. The CDR3 sequence is 17 residues long. Unmatched junction bases numbered 10, after V lost 5 bases and J lost 0 bases. CDR3 protein: CASSNVKGQSSYNEQFF. CDR3 DNA sequence: TGTGCCAGCAGTAACGTCAAGGGACAGAGCTCCTACAATGAGCAGTTCTTC.

The V gene is TRBV4-1, the J gene TRBJ2-3; 12 nucleotides line up with TRBD2. The CDR3 covers 18 residues. The germline V gene has CDR1 MGHRA and CDR2 YSYEKL. Losses at the gene ends were 1 base for V and 0 bases for J; bases not matched to a gene: 5. CDR3 residues: CASSQGELAGGSTDTQYF. CDR3 sequence (DNA): TGCGCCAGCAGCCAAGGGGAACTAGCGGGGGGTAGCACAGATACGCAGTATTTT.

The rearrangement uses TRBV6-1 and TRBJ2-7; possible D gene TRBD2, 5 bases. The germline CDR1 and CDR2 sequences are MNHNS and SASEGT. This CDR3 spans 15 amino acids. V was cut by 6 bases and J by 1 base, with 16 bases left in between. For the CDR3, the DNA is TGTGCCAGCAGCCGAGAGGGTGGATCATCCTACGAGCAGTACTTC. It specifies CASSREGGSSYEQYF.

This clonotype was picked up many times. The V gene is TRBV27, the J gene TRBJ2-3; the D is unclear. The germline V and J ends were trimmed by 5 bases and 5 bases, with 14 bases remaining between them. This CDR3 has 14 amino acids. Germline CDR1 is MNHEY and CDR2 is SMNVEV (reference sequence). CDR3 residues: CASSRRMVVDTQYF. Here the CDR3 DNA reads TGTGCCAGCAGTCGCAGGATGGTTGTAGATACGCAGTATTTT.

The chain recombines TRBV5-6 with TRBJ2-2, with D possibly called TRBD1 or TRBD2 (6 bases each). Per the germline V gene, CDR1 is SGHDT and CDR2 is YYEEEE. The CDR3 runs 15 residues. V was pared by 6 bases and J by 9 bases, with 21 bases between. The CDR3 loop is CASTPRGKGGRELFF. CDR3 nucleotides: TGTGCCAGCACACCGAGAGGGAAGGGGGGCCGGGAGCTGTTTTTT.

The DNA of the CDR3 is TGTGCCAGCTCTCGGTCGAGGGTCTACGAGCAGTACTTC. It encodes CASSRSRVYEQYF. The chain employs TRBV6-5 and TRBJ2-7, with D maybe TRBD2 (5 bases). The V end lost 8 bases, the J end lost 3 bases, and 14 bases lay between the germline ends. The germline V gene has CDR1 MNHEY and CDR2 SVGAGI. CDR3 size: 13 residues.

This clonotype has a count of ten or more. This chain uses TRBV6-6 with TRBJ1-2; the match to TRBD1 covers 7 bases. V was pared by 0 bases and J by 6 bases, with 4 bases of the junction left unmatched. The CDR3 has 14 residues. The germline gives CDR1 MNHNY, CDR2 SVGAGI (reference sequence). This CDR3 is CASSYSTGSHGYTF. CDR3 nucleotides: TGTGCCAGCAGTTACTCGACAGGGTCCCATGGCTACACCTTC.

This clonotype was seen only a few times. The chain recombines TRBV7-6 with TRBJ2-7; 9 bases line up with TRBD1. The CDR3 consists of 19 residues. Trimming cost V 5 bases and J 2 bases; bases outside gene matches: 19. Per the germline V gene, CDR1 is SGHVS and CDR2 is FNYEAQ. CDR3 bases: TGTGCCAGCAGCGGCCGAGCCGGGACAGGGACTACTACAACCTACGAGCAGTACTTC. As protein: CASSGRAGTGTTTTYEQYF.

This clonotype came up many times. The rearrangement links TRBV7-9 to TRBJ1-1; D unclear. The CDR3 has 12 residues. From germline, CDR1 is SEHNR and CDR2 FQNEAQ (reference sequence). With 6 bases removed from V and 7 bases from J, the gap between germline ends came to 12 bases. CDR3 residues: CASSNDGLEAFF. In nucleotides, the CDR3 is TGTGCCAGCAGTAACGACGGGCTTGAAGCTTTCTTT.

This clonotype was seen once. The V and J genes are TRBV6-4 and TRBJ2-7; 8 nucleotides match TRBD1. The length of the CDR3 is 14 residues. The junction had 5 bases not matched to a gene; V was cut back by 4 bases and J by 3 bases. Germline CDR1 reads MRHNA; CDR2 reads SNTAGT. CDR3 in DNA: TGTGCCAGCAGTGGCCGCGACAGGGGCTACGAGCAGTACTTC. Its protein is CASSGRDRGYEQYF.

This rearrangement joins TRBV4-1 to TRBJ1-1; possible D gene TRBD1, 5 bases. V was trimmed by 6 bases and J by 2 bases, leaving 13 bases between them. The V gene's germline CDR1 is MGHRA and CDR2 YSYEKL. The CDR3 totals 14 residues. The CDR3 coding sequence is TGCGCCAGCAGGCCTATCAGGGACAACACTGAAGCTTTCTTT. Its translation: CASRPIRDNTEAFF.